These 32 T cell receptor beta chains came from one sample sequenced in a study of cytomegalovirus exposure and HLA in healthy donors. PCR employed 60 Vbeta and 13 Jbeta primers. Profiled with immunoSEQ multiplex PCR; TCRdb holds only in-frame clones, not every one. The profile shows roughly 84,000 clones, around 79% of them singletons. Sequenced input: PBMCs. These receptors were obtained from a human donor in good health.

This chain joins TRBV21-1 and TRBJ1-1; the table's D gene call, TRBD1, was not cross checked with the DNA. TRBV21-1 is given as a pseudogene. The CDR3 covers 17 residues. CDR3 nucleotides: TGTGCCAGCAGCAGGGAATGTGCCGGACAGGGAAAGACTGAAGCTTTCTTT. Translation: CASSRECAGQGKTEAFF.

The chain carries TRBV6-5 and TRBJ1-4; D uncertain. CDR3 length: 13 amino acids. The germline CDR1 and CDR2 sequences are MNHEY and SVGAGI. V lost 11 bases, J lost 6 bases, and 16 bases lay in between. CDR3 DNA sequence: TGTGCCGGGAGAAGATTTCTGGATGAAAAACTGTTTTTT. Protein product: CAGRRFLDEKLFF.

V gene TRBV23-1 combines with J gene TRBJ1-2; no definite D call. TRBV23-1 is marked as an open reading frame, function uncertain. This CDR3 region has 19 residues. Trimming removed 2 bases at V and 1 base at J, with 23 bases between. This CDR3 reads CASSQMREAGLVFNYGYTF. The CDR3 nucleotides read TGCGCCAGCAGTCAAATGAGAGAGGCGGGCCTTGTTTTTAACTATGGCTACACCTTC.

The rearrangement uses TRBV6-1 and TRBJ2-3; D might be TRBD2 (5 bases). Deletions cut 8 bases from V and 0 bases from J, with 9 bases between. CDR3 length: 13 residues. Germline CDR1 MNHNS, CDR2 SASEGT. The CDR3 protein is CASETTSTDTQYF. In nucleotides, the CDR3 is TGTGCCAGCGAGACTACTAGCACAGATACGCAGTATTTT.

The V call is TRBV27, the J call TRBJ1-5; D might be TRBD1 (6 bases). Germline V gene lookup returns CDR1 MNHEY and CDR2 SMNVEV (reference sequence). The CDR3 is made up of 15 amino acids. Trimming removed 9 bases at V and 0 bases at J, with 15 bases between. CDR3 sequence: CASGQNGYSNQPQHF. CDR3 DNA: TGTGCCAGTGGACAGAATGGCTATAGCAATCAGCCCCAGCATTTT.

This chain uses TRBV19 with TRBJ1-5; no definite D call. CDR1 is LNHDA, CDR2 SQIVND, per germline (reference sequence). This CDR3 comprises 13 residues. V shed 5 bases and J shed 4 bases, with 9 bases lying between them. In DNA form, the CDR3 reads TGTGCCAGTAGTTGGGCCCCGAATCAGCCCCAGCATTTT. Translated: CASSWAPNQPQHF.

The CDR3 DNA reads TGTGCCAGCAGCTCTCTGGACAGGAGAAACTATGGCTACACCTTC. Residues: CASSSLDRRNYGYTF. The chain recombines TRBV7-6 with TRBJ1-2; 7 positions agree with TRBD1. Per the germline V gene, CDR1 is SGHVS and CDR2 is FNYEAQ. This CDR3 has 15 amino acids. V trimming: 4 bases; J trimming: 2 bases; junction bases outside the gene matches: 7.

The V call is TRBV5-1, the J call TRBJ1-3; TRBD1 agrees at 10 bases. Germline loops: CDR1 SGHRS, CDR2 YFSETQ. V trimming: 0 bases; J trimming: 4 bases; junction bases outside the gene matches: 10. The CDR3 covers 18 residues. The CDR3 region is CASSLAFLGDRGGNTIYF. The CDR3 DNA sequence: TGCGCCAGCAGCTTGGCCTTTTTAGGGGACAGGGGCGGAAACACCATATATTTT.

This sequence joins TRBV5-1 and TRBJ1-2; 8 nucleotides align to TRBD1. The trim removed 4 bases at V and 4 bases at J, leaving 15 bases unmatched. In germline, CDR1 is SGHRS, CDR2 YFSETQ. The CDR3 contains 17 residues. The CDR3 DNA reads as TGCGCCAGCAGCCAAACGCTCAGACAGGGGCGGTTCTATGGCTACACCTTC. This translates into CASSQTLRQGRFYGYTF.

The chain is built from TRBV6-8 and TRBJ2-7; tentatively, D is TRBD1 (5 bases). Germline V CDR1 and CDR2: MNHGY, SAAAGT. V was trimmed by 6 bases and J by 0 bases, leaving 24 bases between them. The CDR3 length is 18 residues. The CDR3 DNA reads as TGTGCCAGCAGCGGTAGACAGCAAACCTCCAGGAGCTCCTACGAGCAGTACTTC. It specifies CASSGRQQTSRSSYEQYF.

A few counts support this clone. The chain joins TRBV6-1 to TRBJ1-2, with D tentatively TRBD1 (5 bases). V lost 3 bases and J lost 14, with 28 bases in between. The germline V gene encodes CDR1 MNHNS and CDR2 SASEGT. The CDR3 totals 16 residues. This CDR3 is CASSEGGTAVLRVRTF. The DNA for the CDR3 is TGTGCCAGCAGTGAGGGCGGGACGGCGGTTCTTAGGGTGAGGACCTTC.

The V gene is TRBV27, the J gene TRBJ2-7, with 7 bases lining up with TRBD1. CDR1 is MNHEY, CDR2 SMNVEV, per germline (reference sequence). The junction had 9 bases not matched to a gene; V was cut back by 5 bases and J by 2 bases. The CDR3 totals 15 residues. The CDR3 protein is CASSTRRQGAYEQYF. In nucleotides, the CDR3 is TGTGCCAGCAGTACCCGGAGACAGGGCGCCTACGAGCAGTACTTC.

This chain uses TRBV6-5 with TRBJ1-2, with a possible D match to TRBD1 (5 bases). CDR1 and CDR2 (germline): MNHEY, SVGAGI. V was clipped by 5 bases and J by 7 bases, with 11 bases between them. CDR3 length: 12 residues. This chain's CDR3 is CASSAPDIGYTF. The CDR3 DNA sequence: TGTGCCAGCAGTGCCCCGGACATTGGCTACACCTTC.

This clone was counted a few times. The rearrangement joins TRBV19 to TRBJ2-2; D unresolved. The CDR3 extends over 15 amino acids. The V end was cut by 6 bases, the J end by 0 bases, with 11 bases between. Per the germline V gene, CDR1 is LNHDA and CDR2 is SQIVND (reference sequence). This CDR3 is CASSRQVTNTGELFF. The DNA for the CDR3 is TGTGCCAGTAGCAGACAAGTCACGAACACCGGGGAGCTGTTTTTT.

The J gene is TRBJ2-7, the V gene TRBV7-2, with 9 bases lining up with TRBD2. Losses at the gene ends were 5 bases for V and 2 bases for J; bases not matched to a gene: 7. The V gene's germline CDR1 is SGHTA and CDR2 FQGNSA. The CDR3 totals 15 residues. The CDR3 nucleotides are TGTGCCAGCAGCCTACGAGCGGGGGGAACCTACGAGCAGTACTTC. This gives the protein CASSLRAGGTYEQYF.

V usage is TRBV15 and J usage is TRBJ1-3; 10 bases fit TRBD1. V dropped 0 bases and J dropped 8; count of bases not matched to a gene: 4. CDR3 size: 15 residues. Per the germline V gene, CDR1 is LNHNV and CDR2 is YYDKDF (reference sequence). CDR3 nucleotides: TGTGCCACCAGCAGAGAGGACAGGGGGACGGACACCATATATTTT. Translated: CATSREDRGTDTIYF. Full variable domain (outside the CDR3, taken from reference TRBV15 and TRBJ1-3): DAMVIQNPRYQVTQFGKPVTLSCSQTLNHNVMYWYQQKSSQAPKLLFHYYDKDFNNEADTPDNFQSRRPNTSFCFLDIRSPGLGDTAMYLCATSREDRGTDTIYFGEGSWLTVV.

The V gene is TRBV7-2, the J gene TRBJ2-5, with TRBD1 identical over 7 bases. The CDR3 contains 15 residues. From germline, CDR1 is SGHTA and CDR2 FQGNSA. J gave up 5 bases and V 2 bases, and 8 bases lay outside the gene matches. The CDR3 DNA sequence: TGTGCCAGCAGCTTAATGACAGGGAACGGTGAGACCCAGTACTTC. Protein: CASSLMTGNGETQYF.

This clone has just a few counts. The chain employs TRBV7-9 and TRBJ2-7; 9 nucleotides match TRBD1. The germline V gene encodes CDR1 SEHNR and CDR2 FQNEAQ (reference sequence). The CDR3 extends over 16 amino acids. V lost 0 bases, J lost 6 bases, and 9 bases stayed unmatched. CDR3 loop: CASSLASGTGYAEQYF. Written as DNA, the CDR3 is TGTGCCAGCAGCTTAGCTTCCGGGACAGGGTACGCCGAGCAGTACTTC. Full variable domain (rest looked up from reference TRBV7-9 and TRBJ2-7): DTGVSQNPRHKITKRGQNVTFRCDPISEHNRLYWYRQTLGQGPEFLTYFQNEAQLEKSRLLSDRFSAERPKGSFSTLEIQRTEQGDSAMYLCASSLASGTGYAEQYFGPGTRLTVT.

The V call is TRBV7-2, the J call TRBJ1-5; tentatively, D is TRBD1 (5 bases). Germline values: CDR1 SGHTA, CDR2 FQGNSA. V was shortened by 6 bases and J by 2 bases, with 14 bases between the two germline ends. The CDR3 is 15 amino acids. CDR3 amino acids: CASSPEARGNQPQHF. The CDR3 DNA reads as TGTGCCAGCAGTCCTGAGGCCAGGGGCAATCAGCCCCAGCATTTT.

The V and J genes are TRBV19 and TRBJ1-1; D perhaps matches TRBD1 (6 bases). The germline CDR1 and CDR2 sequences are LNHDA and SQIVND (reference sequence). V lost 6 bases and J lost 1, with 9 bases in between. The CDR3 has 13 residues. CDR3 coding DNA: TGTGCCAGTAGGAGACAGGCGAACACTGAAGCTTTCTTT. This gives the protein CASRRQANTEAFF.

The V and J genes are TRBV6-6 and TRBJ2-5; D is possibly TRBD2 (5 bases). Germline V CDR1 and CDR2: MNHNY, SVGAGI (reference sequence). V was cut by 2 bases and J by 3 bases, with 7 bases left in between. The length of the CDR3 is 13 residues. The CDR3 DNA follows: TGTGCCAGCAGTTACGTCGGGGAAGAGACCCAGTACTTC. As protein: CASSYVGEETQYF.

V gene TRBV4-1 combines with J gene TRBJ1-4; D is possibly TRBD1 (5 bases). The V gene's germline CDR1 is MGHRA and CDR2 YSYEKL. Trimming took 6 bases from V and 7 from J, leaving 18 bases between them. The length of the CDR3 is 15 residues. CDR3 sequence reads: CASRSQEGLSEKLFF. For the CDR3, the DNA is TGCGCCAGCAGGAGCCAGGAGGGGCTGAGTGAAAAACTGTTTTTT.

There are a few counts of this clone. The chain has TRBV13 and TRBJ2-1, with D uncertain. CDR3 size: 14 residues. V lost 6 bases and J 7 bases, leaving 16 bases between the germline ends. Germline CDR1 and CDR2: PRHDT and FYEKMQ (reference sequence). Here the CDR3 reads CASSYLPGRNEQFF. The CDR3 nucleotides are TGTGCCAGCAGTTACCTCCCGGGTAGGAATGAGCAGTTCTTC.

This rearrangement joins TRBV12-5 to TRBJ2-4, with 11 bases fitting TRBD2. Per germline, CDR1 LGHNT and CDR2 FRNRAP. The ends lost 1 base at V and 3 bases at J; junction bases unmatched: 20. The CDR3 extends over 22 amino acids. CDR3 loop: CASGLALPFTLAGGPSKNIQYF. The CDR3 DNA is TGTGCTAGTGGTTTGGCCCTCCCCTTCACCTTAGCGGGGGGGCCCAGCAAAAACATTCAGTACTTC.

The sample holds one count of this clone. This sequence joins TRBV6-5 and TRBJ1-1; no reliable D call. The germline CDR1 and CDR2 sequences are MNHEY and SVGAGI. The CDR3 runs to 14 residues. Trimming took off 6 bases at V and 0 bases at J, with 11 bases between the two ends. In DNA, the CDR3 is TGTGCCAGCAGGGTGGGGAGCTTGAACACTGAAGCTTTCTTT. Translation: CASRVGSLNTEAFF.

V is TRBV11-2 and J is TRBJ2-5, with D maybe TRBD2 (8 bases). Germline CDR1 and CDR2: SGHAT and FQNNGV. The CDR3 has 15 amino acids. The germline V and J ends were trimmed by 5 bases and 4 bases, with 17 bases remaining between them. The CDR3 loop is CASSPGGSGVETQYF. CDR3 DNA sequence: TGTGCCAGCAGCCCAGGGGGTAGCGGGGTAGAGACCCAGTACTTC.

V and J are TRBV5-4 and TRBJ1-4; TRBD1 agrees at 10 bases. V lost 5 bases, J lost 6 bases, and 1 base stayed unmatched. This CDR3 is 13 amino acids long. CDR1 and CDR2 from the germline V gene are SGHNT and YYREEE (reference sequence). CDR3: CASSGTGDEKLFF. The CDR3 DNA reads TGTGCCAGCAGTGGGACAGGGGATGAAAAACTGTTTTTT. Based on the CDR3 plus reference TRBV5-4 and TRBJ1-4, the full variable domain is ETGVTQSPTHLIKTRGQQVTLRCSSQSGHNTVSWYQQALGQGPQFIFQYYREEENGRGNFPPRFSGLQFPNYSSELNVNALELDDSALYLCASSGTGDEKLFFGSGTQLSVL.

This chain uses TRBV15 with TRBJ1-1; 8 positions agree with TRBD1. Germline trimming cut 1 base from V and 1 base from J; bases unmatched to any gene: 2. This CDR3 has 15 amino acids. Germline-derived CDR1 and CDR2 are LNHNV and YYDKDF (reference sequence). CDR3 coding DNA: TGTGCCACCAGCAGAGCCGGGACAGGGAACACTGAAGCTTTCTTT. Its protein is CATSRAGTGNTEAFF.

The table lists this clone with a few counts. At one of its ends the junction is not consistent with the germline gene, which may arise from a read error. The CDR3 loop is CASRPNQGVYGYTF. The CDR3 DNA follows: TGTGCCAGCAGACCCAACCAGGGGGTCTATGGCTACACCTTC. This sequence joins TRBV5-1 and TRBJ1-2; 7 nucleotides match TRBD1. Germline V lookup: CDR1 SGHRS, CDR2 YFSETQ. The CDR3 consists of 14 residues.

The CDR3 coding sequence is TGTGCCTGGAGTGTAGAGGTAGGCAGCGCTAACTATGGCTACACCTTC. Residues: CAWSVEVGSANYGYTF. This sequence joins TRBV30 and TRBJ1-2, with unresolved D. Trimming shortened V by 0 bases and J by 0 bases, and 14 bases separated the two germline ends. The V gene's germline CDR1 is GTSNPN and CDR2 SVGIG (reference sequence). The CDR3 extends over 16 amino acids.

This chain connects TRBV27 to TRBJ1-2, with 9 positions matching TRBD1. Germline-derived CDR1 and CDR2 are MNHEY and SMNVEV (reference sequence). The CDR3 contains 13 residues. V dropped 6 bases and J dropped 8; count of bases not matched to a gene: 7. CDR3 nucleotide sequence: TGTGCCAGCAGCACAGGGGGCTTGGGGGGCTACACCTTC. Its translation: CASSTGGLGGYTF.

The CDR3 sequence is CASSLGTAANTGELFF. CDR3 bases: TGTGCCAGCTCACTCGGGACAGCGGCGAACACCGGGGAGCTGTTTTTT. This rearrangement joins TRBV18 to TRBJ2-2; 7 positions agree with TRBD1. The CDR3 is made up of 16 amino acids. Germline-derived CDR1 and CDR2 are KGHSH and LQKENI. Trimming cost V 4 bases and J 0 bases; bases outside gene matches: 5.